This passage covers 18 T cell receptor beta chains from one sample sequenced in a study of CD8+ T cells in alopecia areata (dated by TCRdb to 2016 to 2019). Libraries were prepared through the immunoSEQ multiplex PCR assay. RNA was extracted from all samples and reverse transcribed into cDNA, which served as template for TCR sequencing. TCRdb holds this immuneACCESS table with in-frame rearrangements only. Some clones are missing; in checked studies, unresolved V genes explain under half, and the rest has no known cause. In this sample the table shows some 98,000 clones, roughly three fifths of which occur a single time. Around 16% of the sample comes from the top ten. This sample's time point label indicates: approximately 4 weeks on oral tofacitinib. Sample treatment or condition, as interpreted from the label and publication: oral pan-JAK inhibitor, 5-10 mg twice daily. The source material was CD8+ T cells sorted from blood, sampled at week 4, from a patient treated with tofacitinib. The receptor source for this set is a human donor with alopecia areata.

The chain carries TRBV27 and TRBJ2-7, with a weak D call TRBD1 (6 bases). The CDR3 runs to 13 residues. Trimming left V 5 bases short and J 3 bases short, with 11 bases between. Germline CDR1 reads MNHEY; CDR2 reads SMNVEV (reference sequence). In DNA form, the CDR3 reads TGTGCCAGCAGTGACAGGCCCCTCTACGAGCAGTACTTC. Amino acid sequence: CASSDRPLYEQYF.

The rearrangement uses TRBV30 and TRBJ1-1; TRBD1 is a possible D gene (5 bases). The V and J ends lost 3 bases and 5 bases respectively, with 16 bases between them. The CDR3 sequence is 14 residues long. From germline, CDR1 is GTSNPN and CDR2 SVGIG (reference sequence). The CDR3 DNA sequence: TGTGCCTGGAGCGTCGACAGCGCGGGGACTGAAGCTTTCTTT. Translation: CAWSVDSAGTEAFF.

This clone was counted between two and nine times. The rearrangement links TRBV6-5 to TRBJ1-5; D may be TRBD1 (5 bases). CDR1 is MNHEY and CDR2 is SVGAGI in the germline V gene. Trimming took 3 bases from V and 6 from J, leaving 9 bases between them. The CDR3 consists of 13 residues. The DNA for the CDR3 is TGTGCCAGCAGTTATGGGGGGGGTCAGCCCCAGCATTTT. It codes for CASSYGGGQPQHF.

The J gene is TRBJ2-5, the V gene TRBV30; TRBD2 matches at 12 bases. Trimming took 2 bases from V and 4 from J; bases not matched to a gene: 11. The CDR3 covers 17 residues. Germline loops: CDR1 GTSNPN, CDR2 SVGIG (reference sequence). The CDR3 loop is CAWSTPLAGGPRETQYF. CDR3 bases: TGTGCCTGGAGTACCCCTCTAGCGGGAGGGCCTAGAGAGACCCAGTACTTC. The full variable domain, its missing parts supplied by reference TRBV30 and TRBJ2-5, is SQTIHQWPATLVQPVGSPLSLECTVEGTSNPNLYWYRQAAGRGLQLLFYSVGIGQISSEVPQNLSASRPQDRQFILSSKKLLLSDSGFYLCAWSTPLAGGPRETQYFGPGTRLLVL.

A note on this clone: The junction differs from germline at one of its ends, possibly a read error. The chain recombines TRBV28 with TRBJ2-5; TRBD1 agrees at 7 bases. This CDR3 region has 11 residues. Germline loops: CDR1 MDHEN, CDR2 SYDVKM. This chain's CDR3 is CASSPGTARDF. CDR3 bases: TGTGCCAGCAGCCCCGGGACAGCGAGGGACTTC.

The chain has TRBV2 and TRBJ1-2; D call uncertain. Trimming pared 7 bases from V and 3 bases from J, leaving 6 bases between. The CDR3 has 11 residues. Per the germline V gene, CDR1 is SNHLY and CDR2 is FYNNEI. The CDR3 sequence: CASNTDYGYTF. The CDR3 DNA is TGTGCCAGCAACACGGACTATGGCTACACCTTC.

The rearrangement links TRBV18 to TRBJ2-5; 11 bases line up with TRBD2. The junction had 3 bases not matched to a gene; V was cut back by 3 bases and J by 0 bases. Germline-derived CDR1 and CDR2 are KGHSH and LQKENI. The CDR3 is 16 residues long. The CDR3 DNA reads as TGTGCCAGCTCACCTGGGACTAGCGGAAACCAAGAGACCCAGTACTTC. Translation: CASSPGTSGNQETQYF. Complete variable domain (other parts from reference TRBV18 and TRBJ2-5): NAGVMQNPRHLVRRRGQEARLRCSPMKGHSHVYWYRQLPEEGLKFMVYLQKENIIDESGMPKERFSAEFPKEGPSILRIQQVVRGDSAAYFCASSPGTSGNQETQYFGPGTRLLVL.

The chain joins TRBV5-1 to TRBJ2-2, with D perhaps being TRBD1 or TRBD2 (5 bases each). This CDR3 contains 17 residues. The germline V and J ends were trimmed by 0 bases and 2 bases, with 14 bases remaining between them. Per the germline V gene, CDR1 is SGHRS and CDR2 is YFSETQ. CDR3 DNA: TGCGCCAGCAGCTTGGAGGGACGGAAGCTCAACACCGGGGAGCTGTTTTTT. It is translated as CASSLEGRKLNTGELFF.

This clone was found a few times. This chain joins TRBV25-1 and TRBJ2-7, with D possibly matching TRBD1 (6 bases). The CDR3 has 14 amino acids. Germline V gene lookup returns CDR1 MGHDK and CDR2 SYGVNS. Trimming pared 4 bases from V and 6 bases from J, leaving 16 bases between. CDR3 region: CASSVGTIPSEQYF. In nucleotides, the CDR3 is TGTGCCAGCAGTGTCGGGACAATACCTTCCGAGCAGTACTTC.

CDR3 in amino acids: CASSLAANYNSPLHF. CDR3 nucleotide sequence: TGTGCCAGCAGCTTAGCGGCTAACTATAATTCACCCCTCCACTTT. V usage is TRBV7-6 and J usage is TRBJ1-6, with no clear D. The germline V and J ends were trimmed by 0 bases and 3 bases, with 6 bases remaining between them. CDR3 length equals 15 residues. Germline CDR1 and CDR2: SGHVS and FNYEAQ.

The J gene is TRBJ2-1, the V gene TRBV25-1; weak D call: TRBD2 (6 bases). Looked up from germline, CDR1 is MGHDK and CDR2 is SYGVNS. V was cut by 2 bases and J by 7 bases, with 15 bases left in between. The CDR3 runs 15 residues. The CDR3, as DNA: TGTGCCAGCAGTGAAGTGGTCGGGAGTTCAAATGAGCAGTTCTTC. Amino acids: CASSEVVGSSNEQFF.

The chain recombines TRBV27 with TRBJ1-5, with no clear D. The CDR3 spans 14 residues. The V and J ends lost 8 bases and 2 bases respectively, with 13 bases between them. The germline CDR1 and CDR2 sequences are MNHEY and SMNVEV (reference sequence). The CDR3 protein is CASGSEAGNQPQHF. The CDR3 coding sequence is TGTGCCAGCGGTTCCGAAGCGGGCAATCAGCCCCAGCATTTT.

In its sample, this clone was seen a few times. The CDR3 region is CASSLVLAGSTDTQYF. CDR3 nucleotides: TGTGCCAGCAGCTTAGTTTTGGCGGGGAGCACAGATACGCAGTATTTT. V usage is TRBV7-9 and J usage is TRBJ2-3; the D gene is possibly TRBD2 (6 bases). Germline-derived CDR1 and CDR2 are SEHNR and FQNEAQ (reference sequence). The CDR3 spans 16 residues. V lost 1 base, J lost 0 bases, and 11 bases lay in between.

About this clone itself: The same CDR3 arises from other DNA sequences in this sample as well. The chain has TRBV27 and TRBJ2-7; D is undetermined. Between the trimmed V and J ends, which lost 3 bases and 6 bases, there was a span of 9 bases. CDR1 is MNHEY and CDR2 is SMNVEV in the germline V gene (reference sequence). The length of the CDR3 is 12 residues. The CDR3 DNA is TGTGCCAGCAGTTTTACGGGTGGCGAGCAGTACTTC. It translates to CASSFTGGEQYF.

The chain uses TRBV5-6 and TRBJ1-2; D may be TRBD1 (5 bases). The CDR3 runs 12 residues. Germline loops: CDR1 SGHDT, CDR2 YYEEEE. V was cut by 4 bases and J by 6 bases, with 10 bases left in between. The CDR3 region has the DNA TGTGCCAGCAGCCGCGGAGGGGATGGCTACACCTTC. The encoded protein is CASSRGGDGYTF.

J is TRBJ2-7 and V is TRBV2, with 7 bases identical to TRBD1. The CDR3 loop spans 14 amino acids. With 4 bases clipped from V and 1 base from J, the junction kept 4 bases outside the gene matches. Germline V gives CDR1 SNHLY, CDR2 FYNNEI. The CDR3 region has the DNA TGTGCCAGCAGTGCGGACAGGTTTTCCTACGAGCAGTACTTC. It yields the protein CASSADRFSYEQYF.

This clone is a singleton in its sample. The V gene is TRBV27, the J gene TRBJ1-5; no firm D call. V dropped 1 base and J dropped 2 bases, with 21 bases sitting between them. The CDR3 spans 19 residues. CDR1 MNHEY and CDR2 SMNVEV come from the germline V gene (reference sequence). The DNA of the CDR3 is TGTGCCAGCAGTTTATTCCCCCCCCTGGAGGGAAGGGGCAATCAGCCCCAGCATTTT. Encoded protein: CASSLFPPLEGRGNQPQHF.

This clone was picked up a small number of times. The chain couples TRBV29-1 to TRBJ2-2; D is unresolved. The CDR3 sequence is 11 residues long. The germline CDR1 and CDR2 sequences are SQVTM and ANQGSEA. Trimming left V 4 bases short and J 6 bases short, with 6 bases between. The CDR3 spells CSVAVAGELFF. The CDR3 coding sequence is TGCAGCGTTGCCGTCGCCGGGGAGCTGTTTTTT.